Each of the 5 T cell receptor beta chains below was sequenced from the same sample in a study of patients and donors after allogeneic stem cell transplantation. TCRdb ran MiXCR on the RT-PCR reads and lists one entry per CDR3 protein. The data contain 900,000 to 1,000,000 distinct CDR3 sequences, about 20% of them singletons. Sequencing input: blood, either unsorted or a sorted T cell fraction (not recorded which). All receptors derive from a human donor who was either an allogeneic HSCT recipient or a stem cell or donor lymphocyte infusion donor (not recorded which). It is not recorded whose cells these are; they may come from a transplant donor.

This clonotype occurred a few times. The chain links TRBV9 to TRBJ2-1; 12 bases match TRBD2. The V and J ends lost 4 bases and 2 bases, in that order; junction bases with no gene match: 10. Germline CDR1 reads SGDLS; CDR2 reads YYNGEE. The CDR3 is 18 residues long. The CDR3 loop reads CASSRISTSGRAYNEQFF. CDR3 sequence (DNA): TGTGCCAGCAGCCGGATTTCGACTAGCGGGAGAGCCTACAATGAGCAGTTCTTC.

This clonotype was detected only a few times. The chain combines TRBV12-3 or TRBV12-4 with TRBJ1-2; D perhaps matches TRBD1 (5 bases). This CDR3 has 15 amino acids. V shed 7 bases and J shed 8 bases, with 23 bases lying between them. CDR3 in amino acids: CASTPVGAGWGGYTF. The CDR3 DNA follows: TGTGCCAGCACCCCGGTAGGGGCAGGGTGGGGAGGCTACACCTTC.

The chain carries TRBV21-1 and TRBJ1-2; the table gives TRBD1 as D, unverified against the DNA. TRBV21-1 constitutes a pseudogene. The CDR3 sequence is 17 residues long. This chain's CDR3 is CASSKRDCRTGIHGYTF. CDR3 nucleotide sequence: TGTGCCAGCAGCAAACGAGATTGTCGGACAGGGATACATGGCTACACCTTC.

This clonotype was observed a few times. The rearrangement joins TRBV7-2 to TRBJ1-2, with 7 bases aligning to TRBD1. The CDR3 spans 14 residues. J gave up 8 bases and V 0 bases, and 6 bases lay outside the gene matches. Germline values: CDR1 SGHTA, CDR2 FQGNSA. CDR3 residues: CASSLATGSRGYTF. In DNA form, the CDR3 reads TGTGCCAGCAGCTTAGCGACAGGGAGTCGCGGCTACACCTTC. Combining the CDR3 with reference TRBV7-2 and TRBJ1-2 gives the whole variable domain GAGVSQSPSNKVTEKGKDVELRCDPISGHTALYWYRQSLGQGLEFLIYFQGNSAPDKSGLPSDRFSAERTGGSVSTLTIQRTQQEDSAVYLCASSLATGSRGYTFGSGTRLTVV.

This clonotype was seen more than once but under ten times. This chain joins TRBV5-1 and TRBJ2-3; TRBD2 matches 8 bases. With V trimmed by 4 bases and J by 13 bases, 11 bases remained unmatched. Germline V gives CDR1 SGHRS, CDR2 YFSETQ. The CDR3 has 13 amino acids. The CDR3 coding sequence is TGCGCCAGCAGCACCGGACTAGCCAGCTATAAGTATTTT. This codes for CASSTGLASYKYF.